The present T cell receptor (beta chain) was sequenced within a study of beta chain features in type 1 diabetes. Study-wide context: Over all samples combined, 107,917,701 sorted cells were examined. Findings and limits, study-wide: TCRB CDR3s from Type 1 diabetes patients were moderately but significantly shorter in all four CD4+ subsets.

This clone was detected a few times. The antigen remains unidentified. Averaging roughly 120 mL, one heparinised blood draw was given by each donor. Stem cell-like memory, regulatory, central memory and naive CD4+ cells were sorted via CD45RO/CCR7/CD25/CD127/CD95/CD27. Germline CDR1 and CDR2: LGHNA and YNFKEQ. Trimming took 4 bases from V and 4 from J; bases not matched to a gene: 10. This CDR3 contains 16 residues. Every isolated RNA sample was fully reverse transcribed, so sequencing captured expressed TCRB transcripts. Using immunoSEQ multiplex PCR, the repertoire was profiled, and TCRdb retains in-frame clones only, with some absent. This sample has under 950,000 clones, with 15% to 20% found just once.

The J gene is TRBJ2-3, the V gene TRBV4-2; 8 bases line up with TRBD2. The TCR originated in a woman aged 18-29 years in good health. Source material: naive CD4+ T cells from blood. The CDR3 spells CASSPYSGKRADTQYF. For the CDR3, the DNA is TGTGCCAGCAGCCCGTATAGCGGGAAAAGGGCAGATACGCAGTATTTT.